The 25 T cell receptor beta chains below all came from one sample that was sequenced in a study of PD-1 blockade in classical Hodgkin lymphoma. Profiling relied on immunoSEQ multiplex PCR, and the TCRdb table lists in-frame clones only, not all of them. Of 20,000 to 25,000 clones listed, 90% are singletons. Time point here: newly diagnosed, previously untreated cHL patient sample. Purification of CD4+ T cells from thawed PBMCs was performed via magnetic negative selection. The source material was CD4+ T cells from blood. Receptors were obtained from a human donor with classical Hodgkin lymphoma.

DNA of the CDR3: TGTGCCAGCAGCTTGTATTCGGGGGTAACTAATGAAAAACTGTTTTTT. As protein: CASSLYSGVTNEKLFF. The chain recombines TRBV5-6 with TRBJ1-4; weak D call: TRBD1 (5 bases). V lost 1 base to trimming and J lost 1 base, with 11 bases between them. The length of the CDR3 is 16 residues. Germline lookup yields CDR1 SGHDT and CDR2 YYEEEE.

The chain employs TRBV9 and TRBJ2-2; 9 nucleotides align to TRBD2. Per the germline V gene, CDR1 is SGDLS and CDR2 is YYNGEE. This CDR3 has 16 amino acids. Losses at the gene ends were 0 bases for V and 4 bases for J; bases not matched to a gene: 4. The CDR3 here is CASSVAGTSSTGELFF. The DNA of the CDR3 is TGTGCCAGCAGCGTAGCCGGGACTAGCAGCACCGGGGAGCTGTTTTTT. Full variable domain (rest looked up from reference TRBV9 and TRBJ2-2): DSGVTQTPKHLITATGQRVTLRCSPRSGDLSVYWYQQSLDQGLQFLIQYYNGEERAKGNILERFSAQQFPDLHSELNLSSLELGDSALYFCASSVAGTSSTGELFFGEGSRLTVL.

The rearrangement links TRBV27 to TRBJ2-7, with TRBD1 as a possible D gene (5 bases). The CDR3 consists of 13 residues. The V end lost 3 bases, the J end lost 6 bases, and 12 bases lay between the germline ends. Germline assignment: CDR1 MNHEY and CDR2 SMNVEV (reference sequence). In DNA, the CDR3 is TGTGCCAGCAGTTTGACGTGGGGCAGCGAGCAGTACTTC. Translation gives CASSLTWGSEQYF.

The V gene is TRBV18, the J gene TRBJ2-3; weak D call: TRBD1 (5 bases). The CDR3 loop spans 13 amino acids. V gave up 6 bases and J gave up 4 bases, with 11 bases separating them. Germline V CDR1 and CDR2: KGHSH, LQKENI. CDR3 loop: CASSDSIPDTQYF. DNA for the CDR3: TGTGCCAGCTCCGACAGTATCCCAGATACGCAGTATTTT. The full variable domain, completed using reference TRBV18 and TRBJ2-3, is NAGVMQNPRHLVRRRGQEARLRCSPMKGHSHVYWYRQLPEEGLKFMVYLQKENIIDESGMPKERFSAEFPKEGPSILRIQQVVRGDSAAYFCASSDSIPDTQYFGPGTRLTVL.

The CDR3 here is CASSGTSGATGELFF. The CDR3, as DNA: TGCGCCAGCTCCGGGACTAGCGGAGCTACCGGGGAGCTGTTTTTT. The V and J genes are TRBV5-1 and TRBJ2-2; the match to TRBD2 covers 11 bases. Trimming removed 7 bases from V and 5 bases from J; junction bases left unmatched: 7. Germline lookup yields CDR1 SGHRS and CDR2 YFSETQ. The CDR3 runs to 15 residues. Together with reference TRBV5-1 and TRBJ2-2, the CDR3 gives the full variable domain: KAGVTQTPRYLIKTRGQQVTLSCSPISGHRSVSWYQQTPGQGLQFLFEYFSETQRNKGNFPGRFSGRQFSNSRSEMNVSTLELGDSALYLCASSGTSGATGELFFGEGSRLTVL.

The rearrangement joins TRBV5-6 to TRBJ1-2; no definite D call. Trimming took off 5 bases at V and 6 bases at J, with 14 bases between the two ends. Germline V lookup: CDR1 SGHDT, CDR2 YYEEEE. The CDR3 contains 13 residues. Written as DNA, the CDR3 is TGTGCCAGCAGTCGACTGGACGGGGATGGCTACACCTTC. It translates to CASSRLDGDGYTF.

The chain employs TRBV11-3 and TRBJ2-3; 10 bases fit TRBD2. This CDR3 is built from 17 residues. V gave up 1 base and J gave up 2 bases; unmatched junction bases: 6. Germline lookup yields CDR1 SGHNT and CDR2 YENEEA. CDR3 sequence (DNA): TGTGCCAGCAGCTTAGGGAGCACTAGCGGGGTCACAGATACGCAGTATTTT. Translation: CASSLGSTSGVTDTQYF.

This clone was detected only a few times. The genes are TRBV5-1 and TRBJ1-2; 12 bases agree with TRBD1. V lost 7 bases, J lost 8 bases, and 9 bases stayed unmatched. This CDR3 region has 14 residues. CDR1 SGHRS and CDR2 YFSETQ come from the germline V gene. The CDR3 DNA follows: TGCGCCAGCTTCCCGGGACAGGGGGCGGAAGGCTACACCTTC. Its translation: CASFPGQGAEGYTF.

This sequence joins TRBV7-3 and TRBJ2-1; 8 bases match TRBD2. V lost 2 bases to trimming and J lost 4 bases; unmatched junction nucleotides: 4. CDR3 length: 15 amino acids. Germline assignment: CDR1 SGHTA and CDR2 FQGTGA. The CDR3 loop reads CASSLLAGLYNEQFF. For the CDR3, the DNA is TGTGCCAGCAGCTTACTAGCGGGCTTATACAATGAGCAGTTCTTC.

A remark on this clone: At one end, the junction sequence differs from germline, possibly due to a read error. This sample includes further DNA sequences coding for the same CDR3. The V call is TRBV9, the J call TRBJ1-2; 9 bases map to TRBD1. Per germline, CDR1 SGDLS and CDR2 YYNGEE. The CDR3 is 13 amino acids. CDR3 protein: CASSSDRGYGYTF. In DNA, the CDR3 is TGTGCCAGCAGCTCGGACAGGGGCTATGGTTACACCTTC.

The V and J genes are TRBV12-5 and TRBJ2-3, with D perhaps TRBD1 (5 bases). In germline, CDR1 is LGHNT, CDR2 FRNRAP. V dropped 8 bases and J dropped 5 bases, with 23 bases sitting between them. The CDR3 is 16 residues long. The DNA for the CDR3 is TGTGCTAGTCGCCCTAAGGGGCCCTTGGTGGGAGATACGCAGTATTTT. It codes for CASRPKGPLVGDTQYF.

This chain uses TRBV19 with TRBJ1-2; tentative D call: TRBD1 (6 bases). V was clipped by 1 base and J by 6 bases, with 12 bases between them. This CDR3 contains 14 residues. The germline CDR1 and CDR2 sequences are LNHDA and SQIVND (reference sequence). The CDR3 coding sequence is TGTGCCAGTAGTATAGTCAGGGGAATTGATGGCTACACCTTC. Its protein is CASSIVRGIDGYTF.

The V call is TRBV5-4, the J call TRBJ2-3; the match to TRBD2 covers 7 bases. Looked up from germline, CDR1 is SGHNT and CDR2 is YYREEE (reference sequence). V gave up 3 bases and J gave up 3 bases; unmatched junction bases: 7. This CDR3 is built from 15 residues. This CDR3 is CASSSSGLVTDTQYF. In nucleotides, the CDR3 is TGTGCCAGCAGCTCCTCCGGACTAGTAACAGATACGCAGTATTTT.

The gene calls are TRBV27 and TRBJ2-5, with D possibly TRBD2 on 6 matching bases. Germline V gene sequence: CDR1 MNHEY, CDR2 SMNVEV (reference sequence). The V end was cut by 1 base, the J end by 4 bases, with 16 bases between. CDR3 length: 16 residues. This chain's CDR3 is CASSLWGLRGPETQYF. The CDR3 DNA reads as TGTGCCAGCAGTTTATGGGGGTTGCGGGGCCCAGAGACCCAGTACTTC.

The chain couples TRBV2 to TRBJ2-3, with TRBD2 matching over 8 bases. The CDR3 covers 13 residues. V was pared by 7 bases and J by 6 bases, with 6 bases of the junction left unmatched. CDR1 and CDR2 from the germline V gene are SNHLY and FYNNEI. The CDR3 region is CASKGTSDDTQYF. The CDR3 region has the DNA TGTGCCAGCAAAGGGACTAGTGATGATACGCAGTATTTT.

The V gene is TRBV28, the J gene TRBJ1-1, with 12 bases lining up with TRBD1. Per germline, CDR1 MDHEN and CDR2 SYDVKM. The length of the CDR3 is 18 residues. After removal of 6 bases from V and 0 bases from J, the junction contained 11 bases not matched to a gene. The CDR3 loop is CASSGTGGFGVLNTEAFF. The CDR3 DNA reads TGTGCCAGCAGCGGGACAGGGGGCTTTGGGGTCTTGAACACTGAAGCTTTCTTT.

This clone showed up just once. The chain uses TRBV10-3 and TRBJ2-3; tentative D call: TRBD1 (7 bases). Between the trimmed V and J ends, which lost 3 bases and 4 bases, there was a span of 11 bases. Germline assignment: CDR1 ENHRY and CDR2 SYGVKD. There are 14 residues in the CDR3. CDR3 nucleotide sequence: TGTGCCATCAGTGATCGCGGGACAGCAGATACGCAGTATTTT. Protein product: CAISDRGTADTQYF.

The V and J genes are TRBV18 and TRBJ1-1; D not certain. Germline CDR1 is KGHSH and CDR2 is LQKENI. The V end lost 3 bases, the J end lost 1 base, and 12 bases lay between the germline ends. The CDR3 covers 15 residues. The CDR3 sequence is CASSPPLLSNTEAFF. The CDR3 nucleotides are TGTGCCAGCTCACCCCCTCTCTTATCGAACACTGAAGCTTTCTTT. Together with reference TRBV18 and TRBJ1-1, the CDR3 gives the full variable domain: NAGVMQNPRHLVRRRGQEARLRCSPMKGHSHVYWYRQLPEEGLKFMVYLQKENIIDESGMPKERFSAEFPKEGPSILRIQQVVRGDSAAYFCASSPPLLSNTEAFFGQGTRLTVV.

J is TRBJ2-3 and V is TRBV9; 8 bases match TRBD2. CDR3 length: 17 residues. Germline values: CDR1 SGDLS, CDR2 YYNGEE. The ends lost 0 bases at V and 4 bases at J; junction bases unmatched: 10. The CDR3 region is CASSVVVSGTPPDTQYF. DNA for the CDR3: TGTGCCAGCAGCGTAGTGGTTAGCGGGACCCCCCCAGATACGCAGTATTTT.

The V gene is TRBV7-8, the J gene TRBJ1-4; no firm D call. This CDR3 region has 11 residues. Germline loops: CDR1 SGHVS, CDR2 FQNEAQ. V lost 2 bases to trimming and J lost 8 bases, with 3 bases between them. For the CDR3, the DNA is TGTGCCAGCAGCTTAAACGAAAAACTGTTTTTT. Protein sequence: CASSLNEKLFF.

The gene calls are TRBV7-3 and TRBJ2-5; 7 positions agree with TRBD1. Germline values: CDR1 SGHTA, CDR2 FQGTGA. The CDR3 has 14 residues. Trimming removed 5 bases from V and 4 bases from J; junction bases left unmatched: 7. CDR3 loop: CASSPTGDGETQYF. DNA for the CDR3: TGTGCCAGCAGCCCTACAGGGGACGGAGAGACCCAGTACTTC.

This clone was recorded once. The chain recombines TRBV6-5 with TRBJ2-7; no definite D call. Trimming shortened V by 6 bases and J by 3 bases, and 9 bases separated the two germline ends. Germline CDR1 reads MNHEY; CDR2 reads SVGAGI. The CDR3 runs to 12 residues. The CDR3 nucleotides are TGTGCCAGCAGAGACCACAGCTACGAGCAGTACTTC. Its protein product is CASRDHSYEQYF.

V is TRBV27 and J is TRBJ2-3; TRBD2 might be the D (5 bases). Germline V gene data show CDR1 as MNHEY and CDR2 as SMNVEV (reference sequence). The CDR3 sequence is 13 residues long. V was pared by 3 bases and J by 2 bases, with 6 bases between. The CDR3 sequence: CASSLRVTDTQYF. The CDR3 DNA reads TGTGCCAGCAGTTTGCGGGTCACAGATACGCAGTATTTT.

This chain links TRBV5-1 with TRBJ2-7; 11 bases fit TRBD1. V trimming: 4 bases; J trimming: 4 bases; junction bases outside the gene matches: 4. Germline-derived CDR1 and CDR2 are SGHRS and YFSETQ. The CDR3 covers 14 residues. CDR3 residues: CASSRGQGAYEQYF. CDR3 bases: TGCGCCAGCAGCCGAGGACAGGGGGCATACGAGCAGTACTTC.

The chain is built from TRBV7-9 and TRBJ2-6; D gene ambiguous. The CDR3 totals 15 residues. Germline-derived CDR1 and CDR2 are SEHNR and FQNEAQ (reference sequence). Trimming took off 3 bases at V and 2 bases at J, with 8 bases between the two ends. This CDR3 reads CASSFMVPGANVLTF. CDR3 sequence (DNA): TGTGCCAGCAGCTTTATGGTTCCTGGGGCCAACGTCCTGACTTTC.